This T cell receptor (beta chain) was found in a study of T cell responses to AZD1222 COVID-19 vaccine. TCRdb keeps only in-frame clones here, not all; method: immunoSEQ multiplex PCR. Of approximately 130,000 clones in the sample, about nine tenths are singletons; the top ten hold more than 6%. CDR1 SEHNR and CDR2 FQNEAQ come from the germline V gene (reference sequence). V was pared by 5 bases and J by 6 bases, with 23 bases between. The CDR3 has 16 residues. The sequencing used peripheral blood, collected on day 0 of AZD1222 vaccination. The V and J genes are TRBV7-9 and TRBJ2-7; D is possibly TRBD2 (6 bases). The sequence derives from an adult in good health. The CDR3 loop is CASSTSTNGRGAEQYF. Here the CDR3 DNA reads TGTGCCAGCAGCACGAGTACGAACGGGAGAGGGGCCGAGCAGTACTTC.